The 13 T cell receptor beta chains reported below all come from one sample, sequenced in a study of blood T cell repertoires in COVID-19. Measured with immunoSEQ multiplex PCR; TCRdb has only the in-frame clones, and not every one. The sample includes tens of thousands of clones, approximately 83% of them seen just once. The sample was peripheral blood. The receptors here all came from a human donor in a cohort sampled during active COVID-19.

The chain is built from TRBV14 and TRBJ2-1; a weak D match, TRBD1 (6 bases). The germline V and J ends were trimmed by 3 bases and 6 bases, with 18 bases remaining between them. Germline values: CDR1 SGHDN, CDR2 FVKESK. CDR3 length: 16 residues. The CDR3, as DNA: TGTGCCAGCAGCCACCCCCTAGGGACAAGACGCAATGAGCAGTTCTTC. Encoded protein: CASSHPLGTRRNEQFF.

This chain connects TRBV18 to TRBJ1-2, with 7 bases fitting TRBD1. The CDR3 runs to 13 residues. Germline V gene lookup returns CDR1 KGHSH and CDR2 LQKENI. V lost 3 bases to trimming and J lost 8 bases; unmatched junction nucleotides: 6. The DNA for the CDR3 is TGTGCCAGCTCACCTACAGGGGCCTTAGGCTACACCTTC. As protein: CASSPTGALGYTF.

CDR3 loop: CASSLGPGVSNNEQFF. Here the CDR3 DNA reads TGCGCCAGCAGCTTGGGCCCGGGAGTTTCCAACAATGAGCAGTTCTTC. This rearrangement joins TRBV5-1 to TRBJ2-1; D might be TRBD2 (6 bases). The length of the CDR3 is 16 residues. The ends were cut back, 0 bases at V and 5 bases at J, with 15 bases in the middle. The germline gives CDR1 SGHRS, CDR2 YFSETQ.

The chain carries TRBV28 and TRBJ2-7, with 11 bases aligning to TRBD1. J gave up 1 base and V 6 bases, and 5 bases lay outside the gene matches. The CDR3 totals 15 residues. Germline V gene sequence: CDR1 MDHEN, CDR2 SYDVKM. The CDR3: CASRFRDRGSYEQYF. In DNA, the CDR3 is TGTGCCAGCAGATTCCGGGACAGGGGGTCCTACGAGCAGTACTTC.

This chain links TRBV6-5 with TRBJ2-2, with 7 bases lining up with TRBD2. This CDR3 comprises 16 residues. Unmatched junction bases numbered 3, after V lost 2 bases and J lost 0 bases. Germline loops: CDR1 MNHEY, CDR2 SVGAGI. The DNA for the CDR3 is TGTGCCAGCAGTTACACCGGACTAGCGAACACCGGGGAGCTGTTTTTT. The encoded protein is CASSYTGLANTGELFF.

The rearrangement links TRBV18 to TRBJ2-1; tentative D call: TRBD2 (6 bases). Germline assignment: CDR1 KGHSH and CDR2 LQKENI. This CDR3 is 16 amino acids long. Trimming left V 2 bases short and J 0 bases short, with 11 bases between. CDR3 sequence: CASSPSGRDSYNEQFF. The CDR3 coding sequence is TGTGCCAGCTCACCATCTGGGCGGGACTCCTACAATGAGCAGTTCTTC.

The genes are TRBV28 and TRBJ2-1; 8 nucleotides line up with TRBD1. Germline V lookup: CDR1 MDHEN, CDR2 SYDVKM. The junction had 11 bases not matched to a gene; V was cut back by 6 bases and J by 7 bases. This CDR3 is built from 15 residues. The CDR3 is CASSPPGQGSNEQFF. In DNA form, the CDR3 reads TGTGCCAGCAGCCCACCCGGACAGGGTTCGAATGAGCAGTTCTTC.

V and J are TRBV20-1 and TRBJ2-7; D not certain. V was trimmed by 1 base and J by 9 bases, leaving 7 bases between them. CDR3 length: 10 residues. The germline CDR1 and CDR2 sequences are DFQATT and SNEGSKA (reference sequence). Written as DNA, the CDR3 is TGCAGTGCTAGAGGGCCGTGGCAGTACTTC. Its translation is CSARGPWQYF.

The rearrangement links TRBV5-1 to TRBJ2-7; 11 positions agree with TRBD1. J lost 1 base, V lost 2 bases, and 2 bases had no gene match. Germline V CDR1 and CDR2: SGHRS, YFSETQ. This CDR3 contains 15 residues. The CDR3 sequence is CASSLRDRGSYEQYF. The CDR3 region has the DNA TGCGCCAGCAGCTTAAGGGACAGGGGGTCCTACGAGCAGTACTTC.

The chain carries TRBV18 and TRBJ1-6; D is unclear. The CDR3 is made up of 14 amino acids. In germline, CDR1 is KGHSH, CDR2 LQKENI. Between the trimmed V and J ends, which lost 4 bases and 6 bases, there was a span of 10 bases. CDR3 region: CASSLDTANSPLHF. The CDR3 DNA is TGTGCCAGCTCACTTGACACAGCTAATTCACCCCTCCACTTT. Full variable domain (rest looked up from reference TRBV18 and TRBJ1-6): NAGVMQNPRHLVRRRGQEARLRCSPMKGHSHVYWYRQLPEEGLKFMVYLQKENIIDESGMPKERFSAEFPKEGPSILRIQQVVRGDSAAYFCASSLDTANSPLHFGNGTRLTVT.

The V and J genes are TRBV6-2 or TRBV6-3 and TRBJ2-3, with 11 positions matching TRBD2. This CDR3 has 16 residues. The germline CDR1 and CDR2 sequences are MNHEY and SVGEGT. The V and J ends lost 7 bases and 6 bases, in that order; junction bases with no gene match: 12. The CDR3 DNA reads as TGTGCCAGCACCCCGAGGGTAGCGGGAGGGCCGGATACGCAGTATTTT. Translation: CASTPRVAGGPDTQYF.

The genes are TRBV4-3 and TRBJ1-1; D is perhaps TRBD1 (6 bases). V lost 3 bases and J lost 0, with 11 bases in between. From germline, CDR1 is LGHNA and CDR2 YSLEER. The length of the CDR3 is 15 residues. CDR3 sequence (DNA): TGCGCCAGCAGCCATGGGGACATCTTGAACACTGAAGCTTTCTTT. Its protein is CASSHGDILNTEAFF.

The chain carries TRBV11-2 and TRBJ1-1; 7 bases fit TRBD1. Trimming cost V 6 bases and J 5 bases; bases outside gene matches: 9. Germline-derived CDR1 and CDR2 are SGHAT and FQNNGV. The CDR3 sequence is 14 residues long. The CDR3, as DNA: TGTGCCAGCAGACACCCCGCAGGGGGAACTGAAGCTTTCTTT. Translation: CASRHPAGGTEAFF.